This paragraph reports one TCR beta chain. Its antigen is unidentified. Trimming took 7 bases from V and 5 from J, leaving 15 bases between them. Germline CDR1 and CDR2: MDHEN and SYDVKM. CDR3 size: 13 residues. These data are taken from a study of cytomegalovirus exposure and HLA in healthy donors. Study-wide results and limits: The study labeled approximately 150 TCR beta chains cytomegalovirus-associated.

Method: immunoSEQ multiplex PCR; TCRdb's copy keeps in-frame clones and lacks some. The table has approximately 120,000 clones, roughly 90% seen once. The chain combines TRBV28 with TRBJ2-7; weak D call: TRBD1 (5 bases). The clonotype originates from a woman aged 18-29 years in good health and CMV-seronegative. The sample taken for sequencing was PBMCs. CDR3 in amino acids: CASTLDSYNEQYF. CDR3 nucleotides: TGTGCCAGCACTCTCGACAGTTACAACGAGCAGTACTTC.